One T cell receptor beta chain is described in this entry. What it binds is not known. The study ran its PCR with 60 Vbeta and 13 Jbeta primers. Sequencing used immunoSEQ multiplex PCR; TCRdb keeps in-frame clones, though not all of them. The sample comprises around 120,000 clones, about 78% of which are singletons, and about 3.1% rests with the top ten. V was cut by 5 bases and J by 0 bases, with 15 bases left in between. The CDR3 consists of 16 residues. Germline V lookup: CDR1 SGHAT, CDR2 FQDESV (reference sequence). The data belong to a study of cytomegalovirus exposure and HLA in healthy donors. Study summary: Among 150 million to 200 million T cells, an earlier analysis found roughly 100 million unique TCR beta sequences. Regarding the study as a whole: Later genetic work tied a missense DCLRE1C variant to beta-chain V and J trimming. Some V segments could not be told apart, so they were left out, TRBV6-2 and TRBV6-3 among them.

Sample: PBMCs. V gene TRBV11-1 combines with J gene TRBJ2-3; D perhaps matches TRBD2 (6 bases). This receptor was taken from a human donor in good health. DNA of the CDR3: TGTGCCAGCAGCCACGGTAGCGGCAAGAGCACAGATACGCAGTATTTT. Translated, it gives CASSHGSGKSTDTQYF.